This TCR beta chain came from a study of relationships among human T cell subsets. The study, taken as a whole, reports: Substantial CDR3 sharing among Th1, Th2 and regulatory cells suggested stochastic fate choice. No significant subset differences appeared in V, D, J use, CDR3 length or N-additions.

Germline assignment: CDR1 MGHRA and CDR2 YSYEKL. The CDR3 extends over 13 amino acids. A remark on this clonotype: What it binds is unknown.

The T cell receptor alpha and beta CDR3 regions were amplified from mRNA by semiquantitative ARM-PCR. In ARM-PCR, communal superprimers followed tagged nested gene-specific primers for exponential amplification. TCRdb reanalysed the multiplex PCR reads using MiXCR and keeps one entry per CDR3 protein. The sample has approximately 15,000 distinct CDR3 sequences; roughly 60% are singletons. The chain recombines TRBV4-1 with TRBJ2-3; no firm D call. The J call may not be correct, given that the DNA end is closer to TRBJ1-1. Sequenced material: total T cells sorted from blood. The TCR originated in a man aged 35 to 55 in good health. This chain's CDR3 is CASSQGLESRAFF. In nucleotides, the CDR3 is TGCGCCAGCAGCCAAGGGCTCGAAAGCCGAGCTTTCTTT.